The 14 T cell receptor beta chains below were found in one sample sequenced in a study of T cells in Graves' hyperthyroidism and ophthalmopathy. RNA transcripts served as the template for amplifying TCR beta CDR3 regions. Primed by the HTBI set, a first-round RT-PCR was run on the TCR CDR3. TCRdb re-called the multiplex PCR reads through MiXCR, storing one row per CDR3 protein. The sample shows some 600,000 distinct CDR3 sequences, roughly 13% of them seen only once. Specimen: blood. Receptor source: a woman in her thirties with Graves' hyperthyroidism that later progressed to Graves' ophthalmopathy.

This clonotype has at least ten counts. The J gene is TRBJ2-7, the V gene TRBV11-3; possibly TRBD1 for D (5 bases). The CDR3 contains 14 residues. Trimming stripped 5 bases from V and 0 bases from J, with 11 bases between. Germline CDR1 SGHNT, CDR2 YENEEA. CDR3 in amino acids: CASSPQGYSYEQYF. The CDR3 DNA sequence: TGTGCCAGCAGCCCCCAGGGTTACTCCTACGAGCAGTACTTC.

This clonotype was seen only a few times. The chain carries TRBV28 and TRBJ1-6; no reliable D call. There are 15 residues in the CDR3. Between the trimmed V and J ends, which lost 8 bases and 0 bases, there was a span of 11 bases. Germline V gene data show CDR1 as MDHEN and CDR2 as SYDVKM. CDR3 sequence (DNA): TGTGCCAGCGGAGAACTAAGCTCCTATAATTCACCCCTCCACTTT. As protein: CASGELSSYNSPLHF.

This clonotype was picked up many times. The chain couples TRBV28 to TRBJ1-5; 7 bases line up with TRBD1. Unmatched junction bases numbered 6, after V lost 3 bases and J lost 1 base. The length of the CDR3 is 16 residues. The germline V gene has CDR1 MDHEN and CDR2 SYDVKM. CDR3 residues: CASSLLTGVSNQPQHF. In DNA, the CDR3 is TGTGCCAGCAGTTTGCTCACAGGGGTGAGCAATCAGCCCCAGCATTTT. The full variable domain, completed using reference TRBV28 and TRBJ1-5, is DVKVTQSSRYLVKRTGEKVFLECVQDMDHENMFWYRQDPGLGLRLIYFSYDVKMKEKGDIPEGYSVSREKKERFSLILESASTNQTSMYLCASSLLTGVSNQPQHFGDGTRLSIL.

This clonotype was counted many times. The V call is TRBV20-1, the J call TRBJ2-5, with D tentatively TRBD1 (6 bases). Germline values: CDR1 DFQATT, CDR2 SNEGSKA (reference sequence). CDR3 size: 14 residues. The ends were cut back, 0 bases at V and 4 bases at J, with 12 bases in the middle. The CDR3 protein is CSAREQGRIETQYF. The CDR3 DNA follows: TGCAGTGCTAGAGAGCAGGGGCGCATAGAGACCCAGTACTTC.

This clonotype was recorded many times. The chain recombines TRBV12-3 or TRBV12-4 with TRBJ2-2; tentatively, D is TRBD1 or TRBD2 (6 bases each). Trimming stripped 3 bases from V and 5 bases from J, with 16 bases between. There are 16 residues in the CDR3. DNA of the CDR3: TGTGCCAGCAGTTTGGGGGCGGGACTCGGGACCGGGGAGCTGTTTTTT. Amino acid sequence: CASSLGAGLGTGELFF.

The rearrangement links TRBV11-2 to TRBJ1-2; 9 positions match TRBD1. V shed 8 bases, J shed 0 bases, and the junction held 10 bases outside the gene matches. Germline CDR1 SGHAT, CDR2 FQNNGV. The CDR3 is 16 amino acids. The CDR3 DNA follows: TGTGCCAGCGGCTCCAGGACAGGGGCCGCTAACTATGGCTACACCTTC. It translates to CASGSRTGAANYGYTF.

This clonotype has a count of ten or more. This CDR3 is CSVALGQIGTDTQYF. For the CDR3, the DNA is TGCAGCGTTGCCTTGGGGCAAATTGGTACAGATACGCAGTATTTT. The chain carries TRBV29-1 and TRBJ2-3; D might be TRBD1 (5 bases). The CDR3 totals 15 residues. The V gene's germline CDR1 is SQVTM and CDR2 ANQGSEA. V was shortened by 4 bases and J by 3 bases, with 17 bases between the two germline ends.

This clonotype showed up many times. The V gene is TRBV6-1, the J gene TRBJ1-1; 7 bases match TRBD1. With V trimmed by 9 bases and J by 3 bases, 10 bases remained unmatched. The CDR3 has 14 amino acids. Per the germline V gene, CDR1 is MNHNS and CDR2 is SASEGT. CDR3 DNA sequence: TGTGCCAGTTATTACCAGGGGGGATACACTGAAGCTTTCTTT. As protein: CASYYQGGYTEAFF.

There are many counts of this clonotype. V gene TRBV10-2 combines with J gene TRBJ2-1; TRBD1 or TRBD2 may be the D gene (5 bases each). Deletions cut 6 bases from V and 6 bases from J, with 12 bases between. CDR1 is WSHSY and CDR2 is SAAADI in the germline V gene. The CDR3 is 13 amino acids. The DNA for the CDR3 is TGCGCCAGCAGGGTAGGGACCCGCAATGAGCAGTTCTTC. Amino acid sequence: CASRVGTRNEQFF.

As concerns this clonotype: This may be a read error: a much more frequent sequence differs by one nucleotide. The rearrangement links TRBV12-3 or TRBV12-4 to TRBJ2-1; 11 nucleotides line up with TRBD2. The CDR3 contains 16 residues. The CDR3: CASSLSGRAPYDEQFF. In DNA, the CDR3 is TGTGCCAGCAGTCTTAGCGGGAGGGCCCCCTACGATGAGCAGTTCTTC.

This clonotype was picked up many times. The chain employs TRBV19 and TRBJ1-2; possibly TRBD1 for D (6 bases). In germline, CDR1 is LNHDA, CDR2 SQIVND (reference sequence). This CDR3 contains 16 residues. The ends were cut back, 5 bases at V and 0 bases at J, with 16 bases in the middle. CDR3 sequence reads: CASSVSGTTPNYGYTF. CDR3 bases: TGTGCCAGTAGTGTATCCGGGACAACTCCTAACTATGGCTACACCTTC.

The sample holds many counts of this clonotype. The chain couples TRBV2 to TRBJ2-3; 13 bases are a match to TRBD2. There are 18 residues in the CDR3. Per the germline V gene, CDR1 is SNHLY and CDR2 is FYNNEI. V dropped 1 base and J dropped 6; count of bases not matched to a gene: 10. CDR3 sequence reads: CASSEGRLAGGWMDTQYF. DNA for the CDR3: TGTGCCAGCAGTGAAGGACGACTAGCGGGAGGTTGGATGGATACGCAGTATTTT. Based on the CDR3 plus reference TRBV2 and TRBJ2-3, the full variable domain is EPEVTQTPSHQVTQMGQEVILRCVPISNHLYFYWYRQILGQKVEFLVSFYNNEISEKSEIFDDQFSVERPDGSNFTLKIRSTKLEDSAMYFCASSEGRLAGGWMDTQYFGPGTRLTVL.

The chain recombines TRBV2 with TRBJ2-5; 13 bases fit TRBD2. Per germline, CDR1 SNHLY and CDR2 FYNNEI. The CDR3 has 15 amino acids. V was pared by 6 bases and J by 3 bases, with 4 bases of the junction left unmatched. The CDR3, as DNA: TGTGCCAGCAGGAGGACTAGCGGGAGAAAAGAGACCCAGTACTTC. As protein: CASRRTSGRKETQYF.

This chain connects TRBV19 to TRBJ2-2; no reliable D call. The CDR3 has 13 amino acids. Germline V gives CDR1 LNHDA, CDR2 SQIVND (reference sequence). V was clipped by 6 bases and J by 8 bases, with 13 bases between them. CDR3 DNA: TGTGCCAGTAGCCGACCCGACGGTGGGGAGCTGTTTTTT. Protein sequence: CASSRPDGGELFF. Full variable domain (outside the CDR3, taken from reference TRBV19 and TRBJ2-2): DGGITQSPKYLFRKEGQNVTLSCEQNLNHDAMYWYRQDPGQGLRLIYYSQIVNDFQKGDIAEGYSVSREKKESFPLTVTSAQKNPTAFYLCASSRPDGGELFFGEGSRLTVL.